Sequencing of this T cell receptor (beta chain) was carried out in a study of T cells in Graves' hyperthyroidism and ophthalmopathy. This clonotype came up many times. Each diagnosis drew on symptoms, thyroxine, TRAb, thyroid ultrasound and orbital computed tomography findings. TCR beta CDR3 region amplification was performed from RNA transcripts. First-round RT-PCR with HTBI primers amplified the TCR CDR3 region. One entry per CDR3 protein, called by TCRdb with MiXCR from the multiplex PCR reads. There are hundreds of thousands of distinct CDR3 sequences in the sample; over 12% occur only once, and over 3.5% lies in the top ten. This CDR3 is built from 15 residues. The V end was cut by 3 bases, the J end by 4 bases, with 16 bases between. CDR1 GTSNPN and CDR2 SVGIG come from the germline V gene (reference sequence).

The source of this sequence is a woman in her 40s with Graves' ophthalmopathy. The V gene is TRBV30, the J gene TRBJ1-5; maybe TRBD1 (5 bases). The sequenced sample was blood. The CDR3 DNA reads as TGTGCCTGGAGGGGAGGGACGGATGCGAATCAGCCCCAGCATTTT. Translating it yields CAWRGGTDANQPQHF.